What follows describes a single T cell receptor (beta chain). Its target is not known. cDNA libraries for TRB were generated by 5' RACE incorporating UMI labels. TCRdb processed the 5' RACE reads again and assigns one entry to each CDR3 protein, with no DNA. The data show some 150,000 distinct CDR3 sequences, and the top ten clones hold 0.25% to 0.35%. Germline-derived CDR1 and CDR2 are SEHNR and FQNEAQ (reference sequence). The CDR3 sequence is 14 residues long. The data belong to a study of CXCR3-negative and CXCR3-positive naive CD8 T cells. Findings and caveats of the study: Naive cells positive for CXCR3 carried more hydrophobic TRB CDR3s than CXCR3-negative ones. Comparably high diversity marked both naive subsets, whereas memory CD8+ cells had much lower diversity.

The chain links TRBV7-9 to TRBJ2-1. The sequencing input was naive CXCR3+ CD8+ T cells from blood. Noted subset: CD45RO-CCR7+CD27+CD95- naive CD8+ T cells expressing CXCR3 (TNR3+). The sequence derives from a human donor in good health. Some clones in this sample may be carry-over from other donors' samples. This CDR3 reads CASSLTGLFNEQFF. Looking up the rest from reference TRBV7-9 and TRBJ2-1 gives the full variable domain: DTGVSQNPRHKITKRGQNVTFRCDPISEHNRLYWYRQTLGQGPEFLTYFQNEAQLEKSRLLSDRFSAERPKGSFSTLEIQRTEQGDSAMYLCASSLTGLFNEQFFGPGTRLTVL.